This T cell receptor (beta chain) was recorded in a study of shared clonotypes between healthy human individuals (dated by TCRdb to between 2020 and 2021). For context, the study as a whole: The cohort comprised two women and a few men aged 18 to 49 years. Per donor, leukapheresis produced somewhere between about 0.9 and 9.5 billion PBMCs. Per donor, three plates each were used for CD4 naive and CD4 memory, two for CD8 naive, and one for CD8 memory. To increase sequencing depth and limit assay-specific biases, different laboratories used diverse techniques to prepare libraries and sequence TCR repertoires. To estimate repertoire size and how much clonotypes are shared between individuals, the study performed deep sequencing of blood TCR repertoires from about five healthy adults.

Clipping removes 6 bases from V and 0 bases from J, with 5 as the unmatched junction base count. CDR1 and CDR2, per the germline V gene (reference sequence), are LNHDA and SQIVND. The CDR3 holds 14 amino acids from the cysteine to the phenylalanine. Of all the DNA, just the CDR3 is kept, 42 bases in frame from base 1. Summary of the overall study and its limitations: Based on pairwise subsampling, the degree of clonotype sharing among donors was expected to be affected by sequencing depth. Even with the large sequencing depth, rarefaction of the sorted-subset datasets indicated that sequencing was incomplete. Sharing across a few donors was observed for roughly 5.4% of naive CD4, 3.5% of naive CD8, around 2.5% of memory CD4, and about 0.38% of memory CD8 clonotypes. Clonotypes shared by all four sorted-subset donors showed higher generation probabilities than non-shared clonotypes. The genetic and exposure-history diversity represented was limited by the small number of donors. Sampling was limited to blood, and TCR repertoires in tissue likely differ from TCR repertoires in blood. Estimated clonotype richness was generally larger for naive than for memory subsets.

Worth noting for this clone: The antigen it recognizes is unknown. No qualities accompany the bases; no much larger clone lies one base away.

TCR CDR3 regions were amplified from genomic DNA by multiplex PCR using the deep immunoSEQ assay. Extracted genomic DNA from each cell subset was spread evenly across all wells of several immunoSEQ 96-well plates, with each plate serving as a replicate. For sorted subsets, 200 to 250 ng of genomic DNA, equivalent to 25,000 to 30,000 T cell genomes, went into each replicate PCR. Purified libraries were quantified with a Qubit 3.0 fluorometer, sized on a Bioanalyzer 2100, and re-quantified with the KAPA Library Quantification kit. Every immunoSEQ 96-well plate was sequenced on a dedicated single-read 150-cycle Illumina NextSeq 550 flow cell. In the original analysis: Because the immunoSEQ output held only junctional sequences and lacked quality scores, the filtering could not match the filtering applied to full-length reads. Sequences were annotated with PyIR, a Python wrapper for IgBLAST v1.9, using IMGT germline references to assign V/J genes and CDR3. Reads were filtered out if the reads had weak V/J assignments (E-value above 1e-6), no CDR3, stop codons, out-of-frame junctions, or ambiguous translated residues. V3J clonotypes were defined by identical inferred V gene, J gene, and CDR3 amino acid sequence. Percentage overlap between repertoires was calculated by dividing the number of shared unique clonotypes by the size of the smaller repertoire. Three approaches were used to assess repertoire richness: RTK rarefaction, the Chao1 estimator, and Recon v2.1 estimates of unobserved clonotypes. Generation probabilities for all TCRbeta clonotypes obtained by the gDNA method from a handful of donors were computed using OLGA. Imported from immuneACCESS, the table was reduced by TCRdb to in-frame sequences with V and J called. These copies leave out some clones; in studies compared against another copy, an unresolved V gene accounts for under half, and the cause of the remainder is not known. V, J and clone size are taken as reported in that table, and D and trimming were inferred from the DNA itself. This sample is represented by millions of clones; under 95% of them were singletons. In total, the top ten clones hold roughly 1.8% of the sample.

CD8 naive samples were CD45RO-negative cells positively selected for CCR7, giving a CD45RA+CCR7+ population that excluded TemRA cells. The donors were healthy, HIV-negative adults with no recently reported acute infections or vaccinations. Every donor was a Caucasian adult residing in Nashville, Tennessee, USA. Blood was obtained by leukapheresis, after which PBMCs were separated by Ficoll-Histopaque density gradient centrifugation and cryopreserved in liquid nitrogen vapor phase. Analytical flow cytometry was used to check the purity and quantity of every magnetically sorted T cell population. Genomic DNA was isolated from every sorted fraction and measured by UV absorbance on a Nanodrop 2000c.

The specimen sequenced was naive CD8+ T cells from PBMCs. The cell subset or site label on this specimen signifies: CD45RA+CCR7+. This chain joins TRBV19 to TRBJ2-7, and TRBD2 matches 7 of the central bases. This receptor was obtained from a man aged 18 to 30 in good health. Some clones in this sample may be carry-over from other donors' samples. The CDR3 protein: CASSELAISYEQYF. Here is the DNA: TGTGCCAGTAGCGAACTAGCGATCTCCTACGAGCAGTACTTC. The CDR3 plus the reference TRBV19 and TRBJ2-7 genes for the other parts give the full variable domain: DGGITQSPKYLFRKEGQNVTLSCEQNLNHDAMYWYRQDPGQGLRLIYYSQIVNDFQKGDIAEGYSVSREKKESFPLTVTSAQKNPTAFYLCASSELAISYEQYFGPGTRLTVT.